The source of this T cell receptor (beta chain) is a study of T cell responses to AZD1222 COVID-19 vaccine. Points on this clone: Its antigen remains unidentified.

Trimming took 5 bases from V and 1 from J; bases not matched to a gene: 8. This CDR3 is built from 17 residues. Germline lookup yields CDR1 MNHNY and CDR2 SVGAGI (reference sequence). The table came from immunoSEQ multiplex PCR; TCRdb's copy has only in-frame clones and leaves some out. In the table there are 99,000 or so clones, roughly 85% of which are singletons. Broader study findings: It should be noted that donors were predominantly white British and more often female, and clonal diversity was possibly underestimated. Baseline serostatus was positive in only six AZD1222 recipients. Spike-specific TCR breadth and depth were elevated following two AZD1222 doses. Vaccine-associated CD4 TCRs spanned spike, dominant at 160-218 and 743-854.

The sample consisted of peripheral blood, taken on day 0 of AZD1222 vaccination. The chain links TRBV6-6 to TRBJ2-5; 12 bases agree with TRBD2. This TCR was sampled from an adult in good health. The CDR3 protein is CASSPYRLAGAQETQYF. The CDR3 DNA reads TGTGCCAGCAGTCCGTATCGACTAGCGGGGGCCCAAGAGACCCAGTACTTC.